These T cell receptor beta chains were read from a single sample in a study of T cell responses to AZD1222 COVID-19 vaccine. The assay was immunoSEQ multiplex PCR, and TCRdb's table has in-frame clones only and misses some. This table holds about 160,000 clones, 91% found once. The sample in question was peripheral blood, obtained on day 0 of AZD1222 vaccination. These receptors came from an adult in good health. The CDR3 runs from the conserved cysteine through the conserved F or W. A D gene is named only where the DNA matches it firmly. A row's size may be missing; if present it is once, few, many or a size class.

J gene: TRBJ2-4; D gene: NA; V gene: TRBV27; clone size: once; CDR3 DNA: TGTGCCAGCAGCCCTCTCAGGGGTCAAGGCAAAAACATTCAGTACTTC; CDR3 protein: CASSPLRGQGKNIQYF
J gene: TRBJ1-1; D gene: TRBD1; V gene: TRBV28; clone size: NA; CDR3 DNA: TGTGCCAGCAGTTTTTACTCAGGGGGCAAGTCGGGTGAAGCTTTCTTT; CDR3 protein: CASSFYSGGKSGEAFF
J gene: TRBJ1-5; D gene: NA; V gene: TRBV10-2; clone size: NA; CDR3 DNA: TGCGCCAGCAGTGAGAACGGCAGGCTTAATAGCAATCAGCCCCAGCATTTT; CDR3 protein: CASSENGRLNSNQPQHF
J gene: TRBJ2-7; D gene: NA; V gene: TRBV7-9; clone size: few; CDR3 DNA: TGTGCCAGCAGCCCGGGGACAGGGATTAGCGGGAGCTCCTACGAGCAGTACTTC; CDR3 protein: CASSPGTGISGSSYEQYF
J gene: TRBJ2-3; D gene: TRBD1; V gene: TRBV30; clone size: NA; CDR3 DNA: TGTGCCTGGAGCGTACAGGGGACGTCGGCGGATACGCAGTATTTT; CDR3 protein: CAWSVQGTSADTQYF
J gene: TRBJ1-1; D gene: TRBD1; V gene: TRBV9; clone size: NA; CDR3 DNA: TGTGCCAGCAGCGTAGTGTCAGGGGGTTACACTGAAGCTTTCTTT; CDR3 protein: CASSVVSGGYTEAFF
J gene: TRBJ2-2; D gene: TRBD1; V gene: TRBV4-3; clone size: NA; CDR3 DNA: TGCGCCAGCAGCCAAGGGGCAGGGGCGGGACAGGCCGGGGAGCTGTTTTTT; CDR3 protein: CASSQGAGAGQAGELFF
J gene: TRBJ1-1; D gene: TRBD1; V gene: TRBV4-1; clone size: NA; CDR3 DNA: TGCGCCAGCAGCCAAGATCCAGGGGGCGGGGGCGACACTGAAGCTTTCTTT; CDR3 protein: CASSQDPGGGGDTEAFF
J gene: TRBJ2-5; D gene: NA; V gene: TRBV5-4; clone size: NA; CDR3 DNA: TGTGCCAGCAGCTTGGACATATCAGAGACCCAGTACTTC; CDR3 protein: CASSLDISETQYF
J gene: TRBJ1-1; D gene: NA; V gene: TRBV9; clone size: NA; CDR3 DNA: TGTGCCAGCAGCGCCGTGGGGGCAGTCACTGAAGCTTTCTTT; CDR3 protein: CASSAVGAVTEAFF
J gene: TRBJ1-1; D gene: NA; V gene: TRBV12-3/TRBV12-4; clone size: NA; CDR3 DNA: TGTGCCAGCAGTCCAACAGCGAACACTGAAGCTTTCTTT; CDR3 protein: CASSPTANTEAFF
J gene: TRBJ1-1; D gene: TRBD1; V gene: TRBV2; clone size: NA; CDR3 DNA: TGTGCCAGCAGCCTCCGACAGGGGAGGGACACTGAAGCTTTCTTT; CDR3 protein: CASSLRQGRDTEAFF
J gene: TRBJ2-1; D gene: TRBD2; V gene: TRBV5-1; clone size: once; CDR3 DNA: TGCGCCAGCAGCTTGTTCGGGGGGGCCTCCTACAATGAGCAGTTCTTC; CDR3 protein: CASSLFGGASYNEQFF
J gene: TRBJ2-3; D gene: TRBD2; V gene: TRBV28; clone size: NA; CDR3 DNA: TGTGCCAGCGAGGAGGGGAGGGCGCGCACAGATACGCAGTATTTT; CDR3 protein: CASEEGRARTDTQYF
J gene: TRBJ2-7; D gene: TRBD2; V gene: TRBV7-6; clone size: NA; CDR3 DNA: TGTGCCAGCAGCGCCACTAGCGGGGCCGGGGGGGAGCAGTACTTC; CDR3 protein: CASSATSGAGGEQYF
J gene: TRBJ2-3; D gene: NA; V gene: TRBV7-8; clone size: NA; CDR3 DNA: TGTGCCAGCAGCTTAACAAAGACAGCCCGGCGCACAGATACGCAGTATTTT; CDR3 protein: CASSLTKTARRTDTQYF